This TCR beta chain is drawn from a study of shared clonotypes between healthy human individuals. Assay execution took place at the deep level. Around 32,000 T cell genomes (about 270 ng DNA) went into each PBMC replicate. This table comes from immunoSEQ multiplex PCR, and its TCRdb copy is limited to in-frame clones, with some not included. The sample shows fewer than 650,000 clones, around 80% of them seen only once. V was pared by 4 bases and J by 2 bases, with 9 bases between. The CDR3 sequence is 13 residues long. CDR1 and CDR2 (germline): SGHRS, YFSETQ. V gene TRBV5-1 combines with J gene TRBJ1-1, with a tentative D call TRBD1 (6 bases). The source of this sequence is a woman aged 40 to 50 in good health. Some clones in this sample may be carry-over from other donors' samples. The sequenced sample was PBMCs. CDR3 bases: TGCGCCAGCAGCCAGACAGGTAACACTGAAGCTTTCTTT. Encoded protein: CASSQTGNTEAFF.